The entry below gives a single T cell receptor beta chain sequence along with its context. The data are from a study of control samples from healthy donors and cancer patients. TCRdb keeps only in-frame clones here, not all; method: immunoSEQ multiplex PCR. The sample comprises about 150,000 clones, over 85% of which are singletons, and approximately 8% rests with the top ten. The CDR3 sequence is 13 residues long. Trimming removed 5 bases from V and 8 bases from J; junction bases left unmatched: 7. Sequencing was performed on blood. The V and J genes are TRBV12-3 or TRBV12-4 and TRBJ1-2, with TRBD1 identical over 8 bases. The clonotype comes from a woman aged 40 to 50 in good health. The CDR3 region has the DNA TGTGCCAGCAGTCGAACCACAGGGGGAGGCTACACCTTC. Protein sequence: CASSRTTGGGYTF.